The 5 T cell receptor beta chains presented below share a single source sample, sequenced in a study of CD8+ T cells in alopecia areata. cDNA serving as the sequencing template came from extracted, reverse transcribed RNA. This table comes from immunoSEQ multiplex PCR, and its TCRdb copy is limited to in-frame clones, with some not included. The sample consists of fewer than 350,000 clones, 55% to 75% of them appearing once. Noted treatment: oral pan-JAK inhibitor, 5-10 mg twice daily. The sample here was CD4+ T cells sorted from blood, taken at week 24, from a patient treated with tofacitinib. The receptor set was obtained from a human donor with alopecia areata.

This clone has more than one count but fewer than ten. This chain joins TRBV7-2 and TRBJ2-2; D is unresolved. CDR3 length: 14 residues. Trimming pared 2 bases from V and 6 bases from J, leaving 10 bases between. Looked up from germline, CDR1 is SGHTA and CDR2 is FQGNSA. The CDR3 bases are TGTGCCAGCAGCTTATTGGTCGGGTCCGGGGAGCTGTTTTTT. Translating gives CASSLLVGSGELFF. Variable domain in full (rest from reference TRBV7-2 and TRBJ2-2): GAGVSQSPSNKVTEKGKDVELRCDPISGHTALYWYRQSLGQGLEFLIYFQGNSAPDKSGLPSDRFSAERTGGSVSTLTIQRTQQEDSAVYLCASSLLVGSGELFFGEGSRLTVL.

This chain joins TRBV29-1 and TRBJ1-2; D not resolved. The length of the CDR3 is 13 residues. The germline V and J ends were trimmed by 6 bases and 1 base, with 12 bases remaining between them. Germline V gene data show CDR1 as SQVTM and CDR2 as ANQGSEA. The CDR3 DNA reads as TGCAGCGTCGGTCAAGGGAGTAACTATGGCTACACCTTC. This translates into CSVGQGSNYGYTF.

The V and J genes are TRBV11-2 and TRBJ2-7, with 9 bases matching TRBD2. Germline V CDR1 and CDR2: SGHAT, FQNNGV. V gave up 0 bases and J gave up 9 bases; unmatched junction bases: 6. The CDR3 totals 14 residues. The CDR3 bases are TGTGCCAGCAGCTTAGACCTAGCGGGGACGGTGCAGTACTTC. Translation gives CASSLDLAGTVQYF.

This clone was counted only a few times. The chain uses TRBV29-1 and TRBJ2-1, with 10 bases matching TRBD2. CDR1 SQVTM and CDR2 ANQGSEA come from the germline V gene. This CDR3 comprises 14 residues. The ends lost 6 bases at V and 3 bases at J; junction bases unmatched: 5. The DNA for the CDR3 is TGCAGCGTCGTTAGCGGGGGGCTCTACAATGAGCAGTTCTTC. This encodes CSVVSGGLYNEQFF.

CDR3 sequence reads: CASSLPPGSPGETQYF. Written as DNA, the CDR3 is TGTGCCAGCAGCTTACCCCCCGGATCCCCGGGAGAGACCCAGTACTTC. This chain joins TRBV7-9 and TRBJ2-5; D gene unclear. Germline V gene data show CDR1 as SEHNR and CDR2 as FQNEAQ (reference sequence). CDR3 size: 16 residues. Trimming shortened V by 2 bases and J by 4 bases, and 17 bases separated the two germline ends.